The subject of this entry is one T cell receptor (beta chain). Its target is not known. This sample is part of a study of cytomegalovirus exposure and HLA in healthy donors. Findings of the study overall: Later, an analysis found that common viral pathogens appeared to be linked with several of the most significant clusters. An analysis was carried out later, and it reportedly showed fewer N-insertions in an Asian-associated ancestry cluster than the approximately 660-donor mean.

Deletions cut 7 bases from V and 5 bases from J, with 23 bases between. The CDR3 runs 16 residues. From germline, CDR1 is MRHNA and CDR2 SNTAGT. Vbeta (60) and Jbeta (13) primers were used in the PCR. Repertoires were generated with immunoSEQ multiplex PCR, while TCRdb's copy carries only in-frame clones and drops some. The sample holds 90,000 or so clones, 55% to 70% seen once. The chain employs TRBV6-4 and TRBJ2-5; weak D call: TRBD2 (5 bases). This clonotype was sampled from a boy aged 5-17 years in good health and CMV-seropositive. The sample consisted of PBMCs. The CDR3 bases are TGTGCCAGCACCCGGTTTGGTAGCGAAAAAGGGGAGACCCAGTACTTC. The encoded protein is CASTRFGSEKGETQYF.